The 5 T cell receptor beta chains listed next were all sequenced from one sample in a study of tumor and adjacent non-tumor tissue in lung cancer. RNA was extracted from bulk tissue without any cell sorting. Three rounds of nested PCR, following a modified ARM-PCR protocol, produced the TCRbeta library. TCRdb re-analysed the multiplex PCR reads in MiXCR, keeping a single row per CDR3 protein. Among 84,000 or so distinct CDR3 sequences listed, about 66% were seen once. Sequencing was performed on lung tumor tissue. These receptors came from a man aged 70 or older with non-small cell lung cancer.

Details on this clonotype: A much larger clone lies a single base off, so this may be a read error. DNA for the CDR3: TGCGTCAGCAGCGTCATGACAGGGTCCTACGAGCAGTACTTC. Translated: CVSSVMTGSYEQYF. The chain has TRBV5-1 and TRBJ2-7; 7 bases agree with TRBD1. The CDR3 totals 14 residues. Germline V gene data show CDR1 as SGHRS and CDR2 as YFSETQ.

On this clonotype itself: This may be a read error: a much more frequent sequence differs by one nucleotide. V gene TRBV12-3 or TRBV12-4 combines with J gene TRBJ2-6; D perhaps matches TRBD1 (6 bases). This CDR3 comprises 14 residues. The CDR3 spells CASSSLLGANVLIF. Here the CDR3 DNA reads TGTGCCAGCAGTTCCTTACTGGGGGCCAACGTCCTGATTTTC.

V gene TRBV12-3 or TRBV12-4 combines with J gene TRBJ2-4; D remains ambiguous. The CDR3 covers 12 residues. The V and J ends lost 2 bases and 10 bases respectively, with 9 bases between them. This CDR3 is CASSLSSNIQYF. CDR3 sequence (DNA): TGTGCCAGCAGTTTATCCAGCAATATTCAGTACTTC.

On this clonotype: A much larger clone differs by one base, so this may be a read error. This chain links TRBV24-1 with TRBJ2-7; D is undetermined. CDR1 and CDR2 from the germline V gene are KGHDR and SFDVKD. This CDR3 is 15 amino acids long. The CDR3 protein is CATGDPTQASYEQYF. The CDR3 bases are TGTGCCACCGGTGATCCGACCCAGGCGTCCTACGAGCAGTACTTC.

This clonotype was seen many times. CDR3 loop: CASSYGPSGTPKNIQYF. The CDR3 coding sequence is TGTGCCAGCAGCTACGGACCTAGCGGGACCCCCAAAAACATTCAGTACTTC. The V gene is TRBV6-1, the J gene TRBJ2-4; 9 positions match TRBD2. Germline V gives CDR1 MNHNS, CDR2 SASEGT. This CDR3 has 17 residues. Trimming at V came to 6 bases and at J to 2 bases, leaving 11 bases not matched to a gene.